The 10 T cell receptor beta chains listed next were all sequenced from one sample in a study of shared clonotypes between healthy human individuals. Profiling relied on immunoSEQ multiplex PCR, and the TCRdb table lists in-frame clones only, not all of them. The sample carries fewer than 1.4 million clones, 78% recorded once. The sequenced sample was memory CD4+ T cells from PBMCs. Stated subset: CD45RA-negative fraction. The receptors were sampled from a young man in good health. Some clones in this sample may be carry-over from other donors' samples.

The chain has TRBV6-5 and TRBJ2-1; TRBD2 agrees at 8 bases. The J segment lost 5 bases and the V segment lost 4 bases, leaving 7 bases of the junction unmatched. The CDR3 is 15 residues long. Germline CDR1 reads MNHEY; CDR2 reads SVGAGI. DNA of the CDR3: TGTGCCAGCAGTTCCGGGACTAGGAATAACAATGAGCAGTTCTTC. It translates to CASSSGTRNNNEQFF.

The rearrangement links TRBV15 to TRBJ2-6; either TRBD1 or TRBD2 may fit D (6 bases each). The length of the CDR3 is 19 residues. V lost 1 base and J lost 0, with 16 bases in between. Per the germline V gene, CDR1 is LNHNV and CDR2 is YYDKDF (reference sequence). CDR3 sequence reads: CATSRVGGRGDSGANVLTF. In DNA, the CDR3 is TGTGCCACCAGCAGAGTGGGGGGCCGGGGAGACTCTGGGGCCAACGTCCTGACTTTC.

In regard to this clone: The same CDR3 is also encoded by other DNA sequences in this sample. This rearrangement joins TRBV28 to TRBJ2-1; TRBD2 agrees at 7 bases. Germline-derived CDR1 and CDR2 are MDHEN and SYDVKM. This CDR3 contains 15 residues. V dropped 3 bases and J dropped 2; count of bases not matched to a gene: 4. The CDR3 reads CASSLGGGAYNEQFF. The DNA of the CDR3 is TGTGCCAGCAGTTTGGGGGGAGGGGCCTACAATGAGCAGTTCTTC. Variable domain in full (rest from reference TRBV28 and TRBJ2-1): DVKVTQSSRYLVKRTGEKVFLECVQDMDHENMFWYRQDPGLGLRLIYFSYDVKMKEKGDIPEGYSVSREKKERFSLILESASTNQTSMYLCASSLGGGAYNEQFFGPGTRLTVL.

About this clone itself: Mismatch with germline at one junction end may stem from a read error. The chain joins TRBV29-1 to TRBJ2-1; 11 nucleotides match TRBD2. The CDR3 is 14 residues long. Germline CDR1 is SQVTM and CDR2 is ANQGSEA. This chain's CDR3 is CSIERGLADNEQFF. The CDR3 DNA sequence: TGCAGCATTGAAAGGGGACTAGCGGATAATGAGCAGTTCTTC.

This rearrangement joins TRBV6-1 to TRBJ2-2; no definite D call. The CDR3 loop spans 14 amino acids. Germline CDR1 reads MNHNS; CDR2 reads SASEGT. V was trimmed by 4 bases and J by 2 bases, leaving 8 bases between them. CDR3: CASSAGTNTGELFF. CDR3 nucleotide sequence: TGTGCCAGCAGTGCCGGAACTAACACCGGGGAGCTGTTTTTT.

V is TRBV10-3 and J is TRBJ2-7, with TRBD1 matching over 9 bases. Germline CDR1 and CDR2: ENHRY and SYGVKD. This CDR3 contains 12 residues. V shed 6 bases and J 6 bases; nucleotides not matched to a gene: 3. The CDR3 DNA follows: TGTGCCATCAGGGGGACAGGGCCCGAGCAGTACTTC. Encoded protein: CAIRGTGPEQYF.

The chain has TRBV11-2 and TRBJ2-5, with a possible D match to TRBD1 (5 bases). Trimming left V 1 base short and J 4 bases short, with 13 bases between. The germline gives CDR1 SGHAT, CDR2 FQNNGV. This CDR3 is 15 amino acids long. The CDR3 loop reads CASSLGGRVTETQYF. CDR3 nucleotides: TGTGCCAGCAGCTTAGGGGGCAGGGTTACAGAGACCCAGTACTTC.

Remarks on this clone: A junction end diverges from the germline sequence, so it may reflect a read error. Other nucleotide sequences from this sample produce the same CDR3. The gene calls are TRBV30 and TRBJ1-1, with D unresolved. CDR3 length equals 11 residues. Germline loops: CDR1 GTSNPN, CDR2 SVGIG (reference sequence). CDR3 amino acids: CAWSGRTEAFF. The CDR3, as DNA: TGTGCCTGGAGTGGACGGACTGAGGCTTTCTTT.

In DNA form, the CDR3 reads TGTGCCAGCAGCTGGTCGGACAGGGCCTACGAGCAGTACTTC. This sequence encodes CASSWSDRAYEQYF. V usage is TRBV7-9 and J usage is TRBJ2-7; 8 positions agree with TRBD1. Germline V gene data show CDR1 as SEHNR and CDR2 as FQNEAQ (reference sequence). The CDR3 has 14 residues. V lost 4 bases, J lost 2 bases, and 4 bases stayed unmatched.

The chain recombines TRBV2 with TRBJ2-2; D remains unclear. This CDR3 is 13 amino acids long. Trimming took off 2 bases at V and 6 bases at J, with 7 bases between the two ends. Germline V gene sequence: CDR1 SNHLY, CDR2 FYNNEI. CDR3 nucleotide sequence: TGTGCCAGCAGTGAATTTTTGGCCGGGGAGCTGTTTTTT. As protein: CASSEFLAGELFF.